These 23 T cell receptor beta chains came from one sample sequenced in a study of T cells after posttransplantation cyclophosphamide. TCRdb's copy holds only in-frame clones and misses some; the assay was immunoSEQ multiplex PCR. Of roughly 4,000 clones detected, around 62% appear once; the ten largest clones hold around 25%. Sequencing was done on a sample of memory CD8+ T cells sorted from blood. The source of these receptors is a man aged 25 to 40 in good health and a related stem cell transplant donor.

This sequence joins TRBV10-3 and TRBJ1-5, with 9 nucleotides matching TRBD1. V shed 0 bases and J 6 bases; nucleotides not matched to a gene: 3. This CDR3 comprises 15 residues. Germline CDR1 reads ENHRY; CDR2 reads SYGVKD. CDR3 residues: CAISESGTGIQPQHF. The CDR3 DNA reads TGTGCCATCAGTGAGTCGGGGACAGGGATTCAGCCCCAGCATTTT.

This sequence joins TRBV9 and TRBJ2-1, with TRBD1 matching 9 bases. With V trimmed by 3 bases and J by 8 bases, 9 bases remained unmatched. Looked up from germline, CDR1 is SGDLS and CDR2 is YYNGEE. The CDR3 contains 15 residues. CDR3 amino acids: CASSAFGTGFDEQFF. Here the CDR3 DNA reads TGTGCCAGCAGCGCCTTCGGGACAGGGTTTGATGAGCAGTTCTTC.

V gene TRBV19 combines with J gene TRBJ1-1; no reliable D call. Germline CDR1 reads LNHDA; CDR2 reads SQIVND (reference sequence). Trimming stripped 8 bases from V and 0 bases from J, with 13 bases between. The CDR3 loop spans 14 amino acids. The CDR3 loop is CASATWEMNTEAFF. CDR3 DNA: TGTGCCAGTGCTACTTGGGAGATGAACACTGAAGCTTTCTTT.

J is TRBJ2-7 and V is TRBV4-1; the D gene is possibly TRBD2 (5 bases). The CDR3 spans 14 residues. The germline CDR1 and CDR2 sequences are MGHRA and YSYEKL. The V end was cut by 2 bases, the J end by 5 bases, with 13 bases between. Here the CDR3 DNA reads TGCGCCAGCAGCCAAACCGGGCCGCGGGACGAGCAGTACTTC. As protein: CASSQTGPRDEQYF.

This clone was detected once. This specimen includes other DNA sequences encoding the same CDR3. This chain connects TRBV7-2 to TRBJ1-5, with D tentatively TRBD1 (6 bases). Germline V gene sequence: CDR1 SGHTA, CDR2 FQGNSA. CDR3 length: 16 amino acids. The ends were cut back, 1 base at V and 4 bases at J, with 14 bases in the middle. CDR3 in DNA: TGTGCCAGCAGCTTAGTAGGGCAGGGGCTTAATCAGCCCCAGCATTTT. As protein: CASSLVGQGLNQPQHF.

The chain combines TRBV5-6 with TRBJ2-5; 7 positions match TRBD1. The CDR3 is 16 residues long. J lost 3 bases, V lost 0 bases, and 8 bases had no gene match. Germline assignment: CDR1 SGHDT and CDR2 YYEEEE. DNA for the CDR3: TGTGCCAGCAGCTTGGCCGGATCAGGGGGTAAAGAGACCCAGTACTTC. It translates to CASSLAGSGGKETQYF. The whole variable domain, filled in from reference TRBV5-6 and TRBJ2-5, reads DAGVTQSPTHLIKTRGQQVTLRCSPKSGHDTVSWYQQALGQGPQFIFQYYEEEERQRGNFPDRFSGHQFPNYSSELNVNALLLGDSALYLCASSLAGSGGKETQYFGPGTRLLVL.

CDR3 loop: CASSQLGQGPHQPQHF. CDR3 coding DNA: TGCGCCAGCAGCCAGCTTGGACAGGGCCCCCATCAGCCCCAGCATTTT. The chain uses TRBV4-1 and TRBJ1-5; 8 nucleotides align to TRBD1. The CDR3 spans 16 residues. The germline V gene has CDR1 MGHRA and CDR2 YSYEKL. J gave up 5 bases and V 3 bases, and 9 bases lay outside the gene matches.

The chain employs TRBV6-4 and TRBJ2-3, with 10 bases that match TRBD1. V shed 0 bases, J shed 4 bases, and the junction held 1 base outside the gene matches. Germline lookup yields CDR1 MRHNA and CDR2 SNTAGT. The CDR3 is 15 amino acids. The chain's CDR3 is CASSDSTGGPDTQYF. CDR3 DNA: TGTGCCAGCAGTGACTCGACAGGGGGCCCAGATACGCAGTATTTT.

V and J are TRBV7-9 and TRBJ1-2, with 8 bases that match TRBD1. V trimming: 1 base; J trimming: 4 bases; junction bases outside the gene matches: 5. The CDR3 has 15 residues. Germline assignment: CDR1 SEHNR and CDR2 FQNEAQ (reference sequence). CDR3 DNA: TGTGCCAGCAGCTTAGAGAGCCAGGGGGCCTATGGCTACACCTTC. Its protein is CASSLESQGAYGYTF.

This clone has a handful of counts. This chain connects TRBV7-6 to TRBJ1-1; D ambiguous. The V and J ends lost 5 bases and 5 bases respectively, with 12 bases between them. CDR1 is SGHVS, CDR2 FNYEAQ, per germline. This CDR3 has 13 residues. The CDR3 DNA sequence: TGTGCCAGCAGCGCTGGGCAGATAACTGAAGCTTTCTTT. Its translation: CASSAGQITEAFF.

This chain joins TRBV27 and TRBJ1-1; tentatively, D is TRBD1 (5 bases). Germline V gene data show CDR1 as MNHEY and CDR2 as SMNVEV (reference sequence). Trimming cost V 1 base and J 0 bases, with 9 bases left between them. This CDR3 contains 15 residues. The CDR3 nucleotides read TGTGCCAGCAGTTTATGGGGCAGTGTGAACACTGAAGCTTTCTTT. This codes for CASSLWGSVNTEAFF.

The chain couples TRBV6-5 to TRBJ1-3; D not certain. CDR3 length equals 14 residues. V was pared by 7 bases and J by 8 bases, with 18 bases between. Per the germline V gene, CDR1 is MNHEY and CDR2 is SVGAGI. This chain's CDR3 is CASTTVGGWDTIYF. CDR3 DNA: TGTGCCAGCACCACCGTGGGAGGGTGGGACACCATATATTTT.

A few counts support this clone. V is TRBV28 and J is TRBJ2-1; 9 nucleotides match TRBD2. Germline CDR1 reads MDHEN; CDR2 reads SYDVKM. V lost 7 bases, J lost 4 bases, and 5 bases stayed unmatched. This CDR3 is built from 14 residues. The CDR3 reads CASILTSGYNEQFF. CDR3 bases: TGTGCCAGCATACTGACTAGCGGTTACAATGAGCAGTTCTTC.

The rearrangement joins TRBV16 to TRBJ2-7; no firm D call. CDR1 and CDR2 (germline): KGHSY, FQNENV. V was trimmed by 3 bases and J by 5 bases, leaving 20 bases between them. The CDR3 totals 16 residues. In DNA form, the CDR3 reads TGTGCCAGCAGCCACACCACCCCAGAGTCTCGGGACGAGCAGTACTTC. Translation gives CASSHTTPESRDEQYF.

The chain couples TRBV4-1 to TRBJ1-2; the D gene is possibly TRBD1 (6 bases). Germline CDR1 reads MGHRA; CDR2 reads YSYEKL. V was clipped by 3 bases and J by 7 bases, with 9 bases between them. The CDR3 runs to 12 residues. The CDR3 bases are TGCGCCAGCAGCCACAGGACAGCTGGCTACACCTTC. Its translation: CASSHRTAGYTF.

This clone came up once. The chain carries TRBV6-6 and TRBJ2-7, with TRBD1 identical over 11 bases. Germline V lookup: CDR1 MNHNY, CDR2 SVGAGI (reference sequence). The CDR3 sequence is 15 residues long. V dropped 6 bases and J dropped 2; count of bases not matched to a gene: 6. Here the CDR3 reads CASSHGQGAPYEQYF. The CDR3 coding sequence is TGTGCCAGCAGCCACGGACAGGGGGCACCCTACGAGCAGTACTTC.

The chain employs TRBV5-1 and TRBJ2-3; no firm D call. Between the trimmed V and J ends, which lost 2 bases and 6 bases, there was a span of 13 bases. Per germline, CDR1 SGHRS and CDR2 YFSETQ. The CDR3 loop spans 14 amino acids. Written as DNA, the CDR3 is TGCGCCAGCAGCTTAGAGGTCTCTCCCGATACGCAGTATTTT. This encodes CASSLEVSPDTQYF.

V usage is TRBV28 and J usage is TRBJ1-2; maybe TRBD1 (6 bases). The CDR3 has 15 residues. V was cut by 8 bases and J by 7 bases, with 23 bases left in between. CDR1 is MDHEN, CDR2 SYDVKM, per germline. The CDR3 coding sequence is TGTGCCAGCGGGGTCGGTACAGGGAATGTTGGTGGCTACACCTTC. Its protein product is CASGVGTGNVGGYTF.

CDR3 amino acids: CASSPSPEEQYF. For the CDR3, the DNA is TGTGCCAGCAGTCCATCTCCGGAGGAGCAGTACTTC. This chain connects TRBV27 to TRBJ2-7; D gene uncertain. The CDR3 contains 12 residues. V was clipped by 5 bases and J by 7 bases, with 12 bases between them. The V gene's germline CDR1 is MNHEY and CDR2 SMNVEV (reference sequence).

The chain joins TRBV19 to TRBJ1-2; 10 bases agree with TRBD1. The CDR3 is 14 amino acids. V gave up 7 bases and J gave up 2 bases; unmatched junction bases: 4. The germline V gene has CDR1 LNHDA and CDR2 SQIVND (reference sequence). The CDR3 here is CASTVDRGNYGYTF. CDR3 nucleotides: TGTGCCAGTACTGTGGACAGGGGGAACTATGGCTACACCTTC.

This clone occurred a few times. J is TRBJ2-7 and V is TRBV2; no reliable D call. The V gene's germline CDR1 is SNHLY and CDR2 FYNNEI. This CDR3 has 12 residues. The V end was cut by 5 bases, the J end by 6 bases, with 11 bases between. The CDR3 coding sequence is TGTGCCAGCAGTTACGGTACCATCGAGCAGTACTTC. Residues: CASSYGTIEQYF.

This clone is a singleton in its sample. This chain joins TRBV19 and TRBJ1-5; 7 nucleotides agree with TRBD1. This CDR3 has 17 residues. CDR1 and CDR2 from the germline V gene are LNHDA and SQIVND (reference sequence). The J segment lost 3 bases and the V segment lost 6 bases, leaving 14 bases of the junction unmatched. This CDR3 is CASSPTGDSIANQPQHF. The CDR3 nucleotides are TGTGCCAGTAGCCCTACAGGGGACAGTATAGCCAATCAGCCCCAGCATTTT.

This chain links TRBV4-1 with TRBJ2-7; TRBD1 agrees at 7 bases. The CDR3 sequence is 14 residues long. V trimming: 6 bases; J trimming: 6 bases; junction bases outside the gene matches: 11. Germline V gene sequence: CDR1 MGHRA, CDR2 YSYEKL. CDR3 residues: CASRENGQACEQYF. The CDR3 DNA reads as TGCGCCAGCAGGGAAAACGGACAGGCCTGCGAGCAGTACTTC.